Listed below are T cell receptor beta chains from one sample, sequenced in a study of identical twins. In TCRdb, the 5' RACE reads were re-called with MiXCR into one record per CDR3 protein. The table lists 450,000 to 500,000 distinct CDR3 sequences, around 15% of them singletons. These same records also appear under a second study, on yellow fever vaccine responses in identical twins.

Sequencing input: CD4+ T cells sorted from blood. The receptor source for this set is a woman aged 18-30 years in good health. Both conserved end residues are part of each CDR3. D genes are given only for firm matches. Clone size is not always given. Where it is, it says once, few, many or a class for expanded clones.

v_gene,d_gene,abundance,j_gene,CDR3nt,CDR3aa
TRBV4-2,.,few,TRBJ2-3,TGTGCCAGCAGCCAGGGTGGCGTTGGGGATACGCAGTATTTT,CASSQGGVGDTQYF
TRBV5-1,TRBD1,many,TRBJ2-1,TGCGCCAGCAGTCCGAGAGGGGGCGCAGGTAACAATGAGCAGTTCTTC,CASSPRGGAGNNEQFF
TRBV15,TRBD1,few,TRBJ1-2,TGTGCCACCAGCCCGGGACAGGGATATGGCTACACCTTC,CATSPGQGYGYTF
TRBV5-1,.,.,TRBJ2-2,TGCGCCAGCAGCTTGGGCTCGCTGTCATCGAACACCGGGGAGCTGTTTTTT,CASSLGSLSSNTGELFF
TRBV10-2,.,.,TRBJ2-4,TGCGCCAGCAGTGAATCCAAAAACATTCAGTACTTC,CASSESKNIQYF
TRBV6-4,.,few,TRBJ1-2,TGTGCCAGCAGTCTAGATCCCGTCGGAAACTATGGCTACACCTTC,CASSLDPVGNYGYTF
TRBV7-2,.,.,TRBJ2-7,TGTGCCAGCAGCTTAGTGAAGCAGTCCTACGAGCAGTACTTC,CASSLVKQSYEQYF
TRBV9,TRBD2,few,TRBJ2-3,TGTGCCAGCAGCGTATCCGGGACTAACACAGATACGCAGTATTTT,CASSVSGTNTDTQYF
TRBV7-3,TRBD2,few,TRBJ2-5,TGTGCCAGCAGCTTAACCCAGACGGGAGGGACCCAGTACTTC,CASSLTQTGGTQYF
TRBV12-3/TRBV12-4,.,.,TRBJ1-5,TGTGCCAGCAGTTTAGAAGGGGTTCAGCCCCAGCATTTT,CASSLEGVQPQHF
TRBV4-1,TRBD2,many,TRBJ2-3,TGCGCCAGCAGCCAAGGGGAGACTAGCGGCACAGATACGCAGTATTTT,CASSQGETSGTDTQYF
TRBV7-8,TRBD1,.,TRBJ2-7,TGTGCCAGCAGCTTTGAACAGGGGGCTTGGTACGAGCAGTACTTC,CASSFEQGAWYEQYF
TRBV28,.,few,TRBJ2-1,TGTGCCAGCAGTGATACCGGGACAACCTACAATGAGCAGTTCTTC,CASSDTGTTYNEQFF
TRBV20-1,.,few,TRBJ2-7,TGCAGTGCTCGACCTAGGAATCGTCCCTACGAGCAGTACTTC,CSARPRNRPYEQYF
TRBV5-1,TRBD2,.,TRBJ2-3,TGCGCCAGCAGCTTAGGCGGGGGGGCCGTTAAAGATACGCAGTATTTT,CASSLGGGAVKDTQYF
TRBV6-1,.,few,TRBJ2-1,TGTGCCAGCACCCAGTGGGACACCTCCTACAATGAGCAGTTCTTC,CASTQWDTSYNEQFF
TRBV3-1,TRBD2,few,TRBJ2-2,TGTGCCAGCAGCCGACTAGCTACCGGGGAGCTGTTTTTT,CASSRLATGELFF
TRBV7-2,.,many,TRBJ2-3,TGTGCCAGCAGCTTAGGCCCCACAGGAGATACGCAGTATTTT,CASSLGPTGDTQYF
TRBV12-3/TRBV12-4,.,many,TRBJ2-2,TGTGCCAGCACCCTAACCCCGGCGGGGGAGCTGTTTTTT,CASTLTPAGELFF
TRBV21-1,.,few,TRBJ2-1,TGTGCCAGCAGCAAGGGGTCAGGGCATGAGCAGTTCTTC,CASSKGSGHEQFF
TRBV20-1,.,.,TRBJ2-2,TGCTGTGCTAGAGATCTAAGGGGCACGAACACCGGGGAGCTGTTTTTT,CCARDLRGTNTGELFF
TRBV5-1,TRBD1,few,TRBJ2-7,TGCGCCAGCAGCTCCGGACAGGGAGGACACGAGCAGTACTTC,CASSSGQGGHEQYF
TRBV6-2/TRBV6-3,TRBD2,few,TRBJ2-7,TGTGCCACCGCTGGGGGGGCCTACGAGCAGTACTTC,CATAGGAYEQYF
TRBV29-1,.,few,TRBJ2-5,TGCAGCGTTGACCTGGGTGAGACCCAGTACTTC,CSVDLGETQYF
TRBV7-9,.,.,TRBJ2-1,TGTGCCAGCAGACTTGGACAAAATGAGCAGTTCTTC,CASRLGQNEQFF
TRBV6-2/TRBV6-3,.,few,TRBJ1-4,TGTGCCAGCAGGCCCGGAGGGGTGAAGGAAAAACTGTTTTTT,CASRPGGVKEKLFF
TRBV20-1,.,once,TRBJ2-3,TGCAGTGCTCAAATACAGGGGAGGGGCACAGATACGCAGTATTTT,CSAQIQGRGTDTQYF
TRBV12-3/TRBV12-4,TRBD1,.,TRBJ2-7,TGTGCCAGCCAGTTTAGAGGACAGGGGAGTTCCTACGAGCAGTACTTC,CASQFRGQGSSYEQYF
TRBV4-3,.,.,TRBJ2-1,TGCGCCAGCAGCGGGACGAATGAGCAGTTCTTC,CASSGTNEQFF
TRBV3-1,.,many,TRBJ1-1,TGTGCCAGCAGCTCAACGGACACTGAAGCTTTCTTT,CASSSTDTEAFF
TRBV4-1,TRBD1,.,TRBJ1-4,TGCGCCAGCAGCCAAGGGGACAGGGACGGTGAAAAACTGTTTTTT,CASSQGDRDGEKLFF
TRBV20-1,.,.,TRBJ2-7,TGCAGTGCTAGAATTGTTGGCCAGGGGTACGAGCAGTACTTC,CSARIVGQGYEQYF
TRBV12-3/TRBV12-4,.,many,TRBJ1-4,TGTGCCAGCAGCCCTTACCATTACGAAAAACTGTTTTTT,CASSPYHYEKLFF
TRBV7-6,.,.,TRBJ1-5,TGTGCCAGCAGCGCCGGCGGGTCGGGCAATCAGCCCCAGCATTTT,CASSAGGSGNQPQHF
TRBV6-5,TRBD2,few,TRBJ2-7,TGTGCCAGCAGTTACAGTAGCGGGAAACTCTACGAGCAGTACTTC,CASSYSSGKLYEQYF
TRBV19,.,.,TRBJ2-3,TGTGCCAGTAGTATAGGGATATATCGCGAGACAGGTAGCACAGATACGCAGTATTTT,CASSIGIYRETGSTDTQYF
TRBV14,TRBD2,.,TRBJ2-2,TGTGCCAGCAGCCAAGCCAGCGGGAGTGGTAACACCGGGGAGCTGTTTTTT,CASSQASGSGNTGELFF